Below, 20 T cell receptor beta chains from the same sample are listed, as sequenced in a study of blood T cell repertoires in COVID-19. Assay: immunoSEQ multiplex PCR; the TCRdb copy retains only in-frame clones and omits some. This sample has 150,000 or so clones, with around 87% found just once. The specimen was peripheral blood. The receptors were sampled from an elderly man with acute or convalescent COVID-19.

The rearrangement links TRBV29-1 to TRBJ2-1, with D perhaps TRBD2 (6 bases). The CDR3 spans 13 residues. CDR1 is SQVTM, CDR2 ANQGSEA, per germline. V lost 4 bases and J 1 base, leaving 8 bases between the germline ends. CDR3 DNA: TGCAGCGTTGGGGGGGTTTCCTACAATGAGCAGTTCTTC. Its translation is CSVGGVSYNEQFF.

This clone turned up a few times. The chain's CDR3 is CASSLAIRGSGIQYF. Here the CDR3 DNA reads TGTGCCAGCAGCTTGGCCATTAGGGGGTCGGGAATTCAGTACTTC. The rearrangement links TRBV5-6 to TRBJ2-4; possible D gene TRBD1, 6 bases. The CDR3 extends over 15 amino acids. With 0 bases removed from V and 10 bases from J, the gap between germline ends came to 17 bases. Germline V CDR1 and CDR2: SGHDT, YYEEEE.

This sequence joins TRBV16 and TRBJ1-1; TRBD1 is a possible D gene (5 bases). Germline V gene data show CDR1 as KGHSY and CDR2 as FQNENV. V was shortened by 5 bases and J by 9 bases, with 19 bases between the two germline ends. The CDR3 runs 14 residues. CDR3 sequence reads: CASSEQVTFIKAFF. The CDR3 DNA is TGTGCCAGCAGCGAACAGGTTACTTTCATCAAAGCTTTCTTT.

This clone was seen only a few times. V is TRBV5-4 and J is TRBJ1-5; TRBD1 might be the D (6 bases). V was cut by 0 bases and J by 6 bases, with 10 bases left in between. The germline V gene encodes CDR1 SGHNT and CDR2 YYREEE (reference sequence). CDR3 length equals 14 residues. The CDR3 is CASSLDRAIQPQHF. In DNA, the CDR3 is TGTGCCAGCAGCTTGGACAGGGCCATTCAGCCCCAGCATTTT.

The chain is built from TRBV7-2 and TRBJ1-3; D remains unclear. The V and J ends lost 1 base and 0 bases respectively, with 10 bases between them. The CDR3 is made up of 16 amino acids. CDR1 SGHTA and CDR2 FQGNSA come from the germline V gene. Here the CDR3 reads CASSLVGLYSGNTIYF. The CDR3 DNA reads as TGTGCCAGCAGCTTAGTCGGGTTGTACTCTGGAAACACCATATATTTT.

Here the CDR3 DNA reads TGTGCCAGCAGCTTAGAGGGGCGTACTAGCGGAAGCACAGATACGCAGTATTTT. Translated: CASSLEGRTSGSTDTQYF. The chain has TRBV11-2 and TRBJ2-3; 8 bases match TRBD2. CDR1 and CDR2 from the germline V gene are SGHAT and FQNNGV. J was trimmed by 0 bases and V by 0 bases; bases with no gene match: 8. This CDR3 comprises 18 residues.

This chain links TRBV20-1 with TRBJ2-7; a possible D gene is TRBD2 (7 bases). Germline values: CDR1 DFQATT, CDR2 SNEGSKA (reference sequence). The CDR3 loop spans 14 amino acids. The germline V and J ends were trimmed by 6 bases and 7 bases, with 22 bases remaining between them. CDR3 in DNA: TGCAGTGCCAGTGAAGGGGGGGACAAGGGGGAGCAGTACTTC. The encoded protein is CSASEGGDKGEQYF.

V is TRBV28 and J is TRBJ1-5; the match to TRBD1 covers 10 bases. The CDR3 runs to 16 residues. Germline CDR1 reads MDHEN; CDR2 reads SYDVKM. The V gene end was trimmed by 5 bases and the J gene end by 0 bases; junction bases not matched to a gene: 4. This chain's CDR3 is CASSAGDRGSNQPQHF. DNA for the CDR3: TGTGCCAGCAGTGCCGGGGACAGGGGTAGCAATCAGCCCCAGCATTTT.

This rearrangement joins TRBV6-5 to TRBJ2-5; 12 bases line up with TRBD2. The V segment lost 4 bases and the J segment 4 bases; nucleotides outside the gene matches: 1. The CDR3 runs 14 residues. CDR1 MNHEY and CDR2 SVGAGI come from the germline V gene. CDR3 nucleotides: TGTGCCAGCAGTTGGGGACTAGCGGGAGAGACCCAGTACTTC. Residues: CASSWGLAGETQYF.

This clone came up a few times. This sequence joins TRBV28 and TRBJ2-3; D unresolved. V lost 2 bases to trimming and J lost 7 bases, with 16 bases between them. There are 15 residues in the CDR3. Germline V CDR1 and CDR2: MDHEN, SYDVKM. This CDR3 reads CASSLMADRLYTQYF. CDR3 sequence (DNA): TGTGCCAGCAGTTTAATGGCGGATAGATTATATACGCAGTATTTT.

The genes are TRBV6-5 and TRBJ1-5; D is perhaps TRBD1 (5 bases). The CDR3 spans 13 residues. Looked up from germline, CDR1 is MNHEY and CDR2 is SVGAGI. Trimming stripped 7 bases from V and 7 bases from J, with 14 bases between. The CDR3 bases are TGTGCCAGCAAGGGGCAGGGTGGGCAGCCCCAGCATTTT. Protein sequence: CASKGQGGQPQHF.

The chain carries TRBV5-1 and TRBJ2-7, with 11 bases fitting TRBD1. This CDR3 is built from 14 residues. Germline-derived CDR1 and CDR2 are SGHRS and YFSETQ. J gave up 6 bases and V 4 bases, and 6 bases lay outside the gene matches. CDR3 sequence (DNA): TGCGCCAGCAGCCCCGGGACAGGGGGTATCGAGCAGTACTTC. As protein: CASSPGTGGIEQYF.

The rearrangement links TRBV12-3 or TRBV12-4 to TRBJ2-7, with 8 bases identical to TRBD2. This CDR3 contains 13 residues. V gave up 7 bases and J gave up 5 bases; unmatched junction bases: 7. CDR3 amino acids: CASTSGGVHEQYF. DNA of the CDR3: TGTGCCAGCACCTCGGGGGGGGTCCACGAGCAGTACTTC.

This chain joins TRBV6-5 and TRBJ2-7, with TRBD2 matching over 8 bases. The CDR3 extends over 16 amino acids. Losses at the gene ends were 0 bases for V and 4 bases for J; bases not matched to a gene: 8. CDR1 MNHEY and CDR2 SVGAGI come from the germline V gene. The CDR3 reads CASSYSPSSGGYEQYF. In DNA, the CDR3 is TGTGCCAGCAGTTACTCCCCCTCCAGCGGGGGTTACGAGCAGTACTTC.

CDR3 in DNA: TGTGCCAGCAGCTTGGGCACGGGAATGGCCTACGAGCAGTACTTC. It codes for CASSLGTGMAYEQYF. The chain carries TRBV5-8 and TRBJ2-7; weak D call: TRBD2 (5 bases). The CDR3 runs to 15 residues. Germline assignment: CDR1 SGHTS and CDR2 YDEGEE. V was clipped by 0 bases and J by 2 bases, with 12 bases between them.

This clone was recorded only once. This chain joins TRBV27 and TRBJ1-3; TRBD1 is a possible D gene (5 bases). V was pared by 6 bases and J by 3 bases, with 9 bases between. Germline V lookup: CDR1 MNHEY, CDR2 SMNVEV (reference sequence). This CDR3 is built from 13 residues. CDR3 amino acids: CASRGQGGNTIYF. The CDR3 region has the DNA TGTGCCAGCAGAGGGCAGGGTGGAAACACCATATATTTT.

The gene calls are TRBV4-1 and TRBJ2-5, with 9 bases identical to TRBD2. The germline V gene encodes CDR1 MGHRA and CDR2 YSYEKL. Trimming took 1 base from V and 2 from J; bases not matched to a gene: 5. The CDR3 is made up of 16 amino acids. CDR3 residues: CASSQGSLAGQETQYF. The CDR3 DNA is TGCGCCAGCAGCCAAGGGAGCCTAGCGGGGCAAGAGACCCAGTACTTC.

This clone was seen more than once but under ten times. The V call is TRBV20-1, the J call TRBJ2-7; the D is unclear. Trimming left V 3 bases short and J 9 bases short, with 12 bases between. CDR1 and CDR2 (germline): DFQATT, SNEGSKA (reference sequence). The CDR3 consists of 11 residues. The CDR3: CSASGGSGQYF. The CDR3 DNA sequence: TGCAGTGCTAGTGGCGGATCTGGGCAGTACTTC.

This clone was counted a single time. V gene TRBV5-4 combines with J gene TRBJ1-2; TRBD1 is a possible D gene (5 bases). The length of the CDR3 is 14 residues. Trimming pared 3 bases from V and 4 bases from J, leaving 13 bases between. Germline V CDR1 and CDR2: SGHNT, YYREEE (reference sequence). Here the CDR3 reads CASSWGGEPYGYTF. For the CDR3, the DNA is TGTGCCAGCAGCTGGGGGGGGGAACCCTATGGCTACACCTTC.

The V gene is TRBV5-6, the J gene TRBJ2-5; D perhaps matches TRBD2 (6 bases). This CDR3 is built from 16 residues. The V and J ends lost 1 base and 3 bases respectively, with 16 bases between them. Germline CDR1 reads SGHDT; CDR2 reads YYEEEE. The CDR3 DNA is TGTGCCAGCAGCTTGACTTATAAGGGACTCGAAGAGACCCAGTACTTC. Its protein product is CASSLTYKGLEETQYF.